This T cell receptor (beta chain) was recorded in a study of T cells after yellow fever vaccination. V lost 3 bases and J 4 bases, leaving 10 bases between the germline ends. The germline V gene encodes CDR1 DFQATT and CDR2 SNEGSKA (reference sequence). The length of the CDR3 is 14 residues. TCRdb independently ran MiXCR on the 5' RACE reads; one entry per CDR3 protein. This sample carries under 600,000 distinct CDR3 sequences, approximately 13% of them seen once, and the ten largest clones take over 12%. Here the sequenced sample was PBMCs, taken on the day of the yellow fever booster vaccination. The TCR comes from a man between 25 and 39 years old who received the YFV17D yellow fever vaccine. The V gene is TRBV20-1, the J gene TRBJ1-6, with D tentatively TRBD1 (5 bases). CDR3 in DNA: TGCAGTGCTAGTCGGGGGGGGTATAATTCACCCCTCCACTTT. Amino acid sequence: CSASRGGYNSPLHF.